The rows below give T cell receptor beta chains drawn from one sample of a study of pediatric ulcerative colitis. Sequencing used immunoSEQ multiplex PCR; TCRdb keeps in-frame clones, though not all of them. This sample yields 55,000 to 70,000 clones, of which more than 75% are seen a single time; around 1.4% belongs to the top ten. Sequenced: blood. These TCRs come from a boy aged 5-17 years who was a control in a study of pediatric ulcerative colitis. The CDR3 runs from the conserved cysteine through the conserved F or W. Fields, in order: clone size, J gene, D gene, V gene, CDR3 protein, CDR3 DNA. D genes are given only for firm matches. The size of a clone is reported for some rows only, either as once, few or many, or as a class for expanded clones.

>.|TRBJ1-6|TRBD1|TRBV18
CASSPIGPGTGNSPLHF
TGTGCCAGCTCACCTATAGGACCCGGGACAGGGAATTCACCCCTCCACTTT
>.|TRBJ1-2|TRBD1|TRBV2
CASSEAHIIQRTGGGYTF
TGTGCCAGCAGTGAAGCGCACATAATACAACGGACAGGGGGTGGCTACACCTTC
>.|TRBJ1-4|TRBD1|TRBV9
CASSVGQGEGKLFF
TGTGCCAGCAGCGTAGGGCAGGGGGAAGGAAAACTGTTTTTT
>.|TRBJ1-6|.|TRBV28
CASIVSSYNSPLHF
TGTGCCAGCATAGTAAGCTCCTATAATTCACCCCTCCACTTT
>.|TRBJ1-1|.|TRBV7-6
CASSREQNTEAFF
TGTGCCAGCAGCCGGGAGCAGAACACTGAAGCTTTCTTT
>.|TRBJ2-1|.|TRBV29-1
CSVESRLSRGYEQFF
TGCAGCGTTGAAAGCAGACTCTCCAGGGGCTATGAGCAGTTCTTC
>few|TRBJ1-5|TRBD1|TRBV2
CASSDGDRGWDQPQHF
TGTGCCAGCAGTGACGGAGACAGGGGTTGGGATCAGCCCCAGCATTTT
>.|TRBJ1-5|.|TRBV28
CASTRGQLYQPQHF
TGTGCCAGCACCCGCGGGCAGCTTTATCAGCCCCAGCATTTT
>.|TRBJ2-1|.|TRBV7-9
CASSLAMGARNEQFF
TGTGCCAGCAGCTTGGCCATGGGGGCTCGCAATGAGCAGTTCTTC
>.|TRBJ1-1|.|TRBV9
CASSPVPGRLGNTEAFF
TGTGCCAGCAGCCCTGTTCCGGGTCGATTAGGGAACACTGAAGCTTTCTTT
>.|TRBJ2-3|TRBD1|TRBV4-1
CAGRKGTGVADTQYF
TGCGCCGGAAGAAAGGGGACAGGGGTGGCAGATACGCAGTATTTT
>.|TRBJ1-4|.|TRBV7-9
CASSLGSSGYEKLFF
TGTGCCAGCAGCTTAGGGTCTTCCGGTTATGAAAAACTGTTTTTT
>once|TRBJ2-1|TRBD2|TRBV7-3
CASSGTHLAGGLEQFF
TGTGCCAGCAGCGGAACCCATCTAGCGGGGGGACTTGAGCAGTTCTTC
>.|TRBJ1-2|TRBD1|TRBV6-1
CASSAGQGRDGYTF
TGTGCCAGCAGTGCGGGACAGGGAAGAGATGGCTACACCTTC
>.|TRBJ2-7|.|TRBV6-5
CASSLDTSSYEQYF
TGTGCCAGCAGCCTGGACACCAGCTCCTACGAGCAGTACTTC
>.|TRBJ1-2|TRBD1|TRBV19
CASSLAGGFDGYTF
TGTGCCAGTAGTTTAGCAGGGGGCTTCGATGGCTACACCTTC
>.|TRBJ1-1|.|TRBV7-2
CASSLLPLNTEAFF
TGTGCCAGCAGCTTATTACCCCTGAACACTGAAGCTTTCTTT
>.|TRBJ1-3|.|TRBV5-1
CASSLSSSGNTIYF
TGCGCCAGCAGCTTGTCGAGCTCTGGAAACACCATATATTTT
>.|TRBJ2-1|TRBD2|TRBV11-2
CASSVPLSGRTHEQFF
TGTGCCAGCAGCGTTCCTCTTAGCGGGAGAACGCATGAGCAGTTCTTC
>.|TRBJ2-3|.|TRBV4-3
CASSQGRRSTDTQYF
TGCGCCAGCAGCCAAGGGCGCCGCAGCACAGATACGCAGTATTTT
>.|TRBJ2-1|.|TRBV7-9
CASSLGVERSSYNEQFF
TGTGCCAGCAGCTTAGGGGTCGAGCGGAGCTCCTACAATGAGCAGTTCTTC
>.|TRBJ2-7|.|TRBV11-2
CASSSLTGTYEQYF
TGTGCCAGCAGCTCTTTGACAGGAACCTACGAGCAGTACTTC
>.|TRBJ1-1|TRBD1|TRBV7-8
CASSLGTGSTEAFF
TGTGCCAGCAGCTTGGGGACAGGGTCCACTGAAGCTTTCTTT
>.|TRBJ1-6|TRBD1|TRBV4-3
CASSPDRVSSPLHF
TGCGCCAGCAGCCCGGACAGGGTCAGTTCACCCCTCCACTTT
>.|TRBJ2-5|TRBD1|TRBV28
CASRPTGDETQYF
TGTGCCAGCAGACCGACAGGGGACGAGACCCAGTACTTC
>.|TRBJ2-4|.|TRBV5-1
CASSLASSRGDRLGNIQYF
TGCGCCAGCAGCTTGGCCTCCTCAAGGGGGGACCGTTTAGGAAACATTCAGTACTTC
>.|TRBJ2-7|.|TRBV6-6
CASSPHTRFVDKQYF
TGTGCCAGCAGTCCCCACACAAGGTTCGTTGACAAGCAGTACTTC
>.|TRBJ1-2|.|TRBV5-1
CASSLVGRAGYTF
TGCGCCAGCAGCTTGGTCGGCAGGGCCGGCTACACCTTC
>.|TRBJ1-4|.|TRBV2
CASSGGAGNEKLFF
TGTGCCAGCAGTGGGGGTGCGGGTAATGAAAAACTGTTTTTT
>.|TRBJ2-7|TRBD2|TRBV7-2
CASSFSTSGSYEQYF
TGTGCCAGCAGCTTTTCGACTAGCGGGAGTTACGAGCAGTACTTC